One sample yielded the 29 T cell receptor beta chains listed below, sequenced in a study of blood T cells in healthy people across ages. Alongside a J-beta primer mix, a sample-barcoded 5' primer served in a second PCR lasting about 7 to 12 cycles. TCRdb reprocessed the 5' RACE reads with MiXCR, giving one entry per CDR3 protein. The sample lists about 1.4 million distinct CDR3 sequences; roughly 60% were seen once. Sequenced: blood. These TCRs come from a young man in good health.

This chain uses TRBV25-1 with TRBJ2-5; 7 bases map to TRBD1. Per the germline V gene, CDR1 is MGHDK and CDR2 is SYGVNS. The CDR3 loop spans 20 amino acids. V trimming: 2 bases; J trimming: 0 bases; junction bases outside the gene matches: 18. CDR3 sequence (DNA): TGTGCCAGCAGTGAAGCGACAAGCCTAGACAGGGACCTGTACCAAGAGACCCAGTACTTC. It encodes CASSEATSLDRDLYQETQYF.

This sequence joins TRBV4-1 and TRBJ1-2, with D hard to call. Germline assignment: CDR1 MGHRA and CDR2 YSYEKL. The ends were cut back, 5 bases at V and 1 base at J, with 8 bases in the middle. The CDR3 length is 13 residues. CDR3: CASSNQDNYGYTF. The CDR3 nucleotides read TGCGCCAGCAGCAACCAAGATAACTATGGCTACACCTTC.

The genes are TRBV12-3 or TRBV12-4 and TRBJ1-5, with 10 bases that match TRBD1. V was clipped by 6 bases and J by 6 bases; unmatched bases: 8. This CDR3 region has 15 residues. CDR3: CASSLGTGEGQPQHF. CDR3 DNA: TGTGCCAGCAGCCTCGGGACAGGGGAGGGTCAGCCCCAGCATTTT.

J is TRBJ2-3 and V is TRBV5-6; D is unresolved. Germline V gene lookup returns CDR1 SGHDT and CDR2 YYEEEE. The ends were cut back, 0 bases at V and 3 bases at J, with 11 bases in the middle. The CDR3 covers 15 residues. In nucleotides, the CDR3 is TGTGCCAGCAGCTTGGCTAATCGGAAGACAGATACGCAGTATTTT. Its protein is CASSLANRKTDTQYF. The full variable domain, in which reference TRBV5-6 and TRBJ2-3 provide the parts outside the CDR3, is DAGVTQSPTHLIKTRGQQVTLRCSPKSGHDTVSWYQQALGQGPQFIFQYYEEEERQRGNFPDRFSGHQFPNYSSELNVNALLLGDSALYLCASSLANRKTDTQYFGPGTRLTVL.

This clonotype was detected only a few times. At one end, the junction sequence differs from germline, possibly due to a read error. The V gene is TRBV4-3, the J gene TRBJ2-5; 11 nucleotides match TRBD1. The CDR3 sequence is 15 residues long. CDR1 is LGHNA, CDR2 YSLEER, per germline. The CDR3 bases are TGTGCCAGCAGCCAAGATGGGACAGGGGGGGAGACCCAGTACTTC. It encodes CASSQDGTGGETQYF.

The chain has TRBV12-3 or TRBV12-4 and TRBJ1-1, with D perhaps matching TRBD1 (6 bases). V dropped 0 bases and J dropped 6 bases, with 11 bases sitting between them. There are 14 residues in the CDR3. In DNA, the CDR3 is TGTGCCAGCAGTTTAGCCCCGAGGGGGGCTGAAGCTTTCTTT. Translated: CASSLAPRGAEAFF.

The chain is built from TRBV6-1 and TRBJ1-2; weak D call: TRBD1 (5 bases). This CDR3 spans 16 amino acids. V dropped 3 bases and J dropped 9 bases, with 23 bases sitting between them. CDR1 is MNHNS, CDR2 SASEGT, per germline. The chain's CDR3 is CASSEVGTAPSFRYTF. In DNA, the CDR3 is TGTGCCAGCAGTGAGGTTGGGACGGCGCCAAGTTTTCGCTACACCTTC.

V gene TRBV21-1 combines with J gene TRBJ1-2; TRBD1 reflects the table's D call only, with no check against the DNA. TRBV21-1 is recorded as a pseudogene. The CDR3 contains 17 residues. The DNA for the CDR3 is TGTGCCAGCACTCCGGGACAGGGGGCATCTAGCAACTATGGCTACACCTTC. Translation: CASTPGQGASSNYGYTF.

The CDR3: CSASSHQGTYGYTF. Here the CDR3 DNA reads TGCAGTGCTAGCAGCCATCAGGGGACCTATGGCTACACCTTC. The rearrangement joins TRBV20-1 to TRBJ1-2; D might be TRBD1 (6 bases). The germline V gene has CDR1 DFQATT and CDR2 SNEGSKA (reference sequence). Between the trimmed V and J ends, which lost 3 bases and 4 bases, there was a span of 15 bases. The CDR3 spans 14 residues.

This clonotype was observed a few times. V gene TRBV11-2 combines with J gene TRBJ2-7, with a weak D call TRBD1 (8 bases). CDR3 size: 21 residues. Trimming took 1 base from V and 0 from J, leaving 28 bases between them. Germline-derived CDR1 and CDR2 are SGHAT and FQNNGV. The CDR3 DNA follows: TGTGCCAGCAGCTTAGTTAGCAGGGGGCTAAGGGAACTAGCGCACTCCTACGAGCAGTACTTC. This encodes CASSLVSRGLRELAHSYEQYF.

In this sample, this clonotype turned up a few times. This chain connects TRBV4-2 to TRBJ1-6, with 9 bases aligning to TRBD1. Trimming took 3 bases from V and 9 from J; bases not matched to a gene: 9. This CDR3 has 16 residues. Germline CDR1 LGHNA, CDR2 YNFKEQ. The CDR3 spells CASSQDPGQGASPLHF. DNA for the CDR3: TGTGCCAGCAGCCAGGACCCGGGACAGGGTGCTTCACCCCTCCACTTT.

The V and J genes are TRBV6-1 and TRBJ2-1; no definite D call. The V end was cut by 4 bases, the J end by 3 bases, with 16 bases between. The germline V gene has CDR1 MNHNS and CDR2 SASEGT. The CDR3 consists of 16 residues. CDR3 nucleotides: TGTGCCAGCAGTGCAATTTTGAGCGCAAACTACAATGAGCAGTTCTTC. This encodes CASSAILSANYNEQFF.

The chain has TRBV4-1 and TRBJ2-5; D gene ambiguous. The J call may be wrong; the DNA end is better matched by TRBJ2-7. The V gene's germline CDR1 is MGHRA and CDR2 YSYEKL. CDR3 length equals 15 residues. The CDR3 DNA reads TGCGCCAGCAGCCAGGAGAAGGAGATGCGCCTCGAGCAGTACTTC. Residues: CASSQEKEMRLEQYF.

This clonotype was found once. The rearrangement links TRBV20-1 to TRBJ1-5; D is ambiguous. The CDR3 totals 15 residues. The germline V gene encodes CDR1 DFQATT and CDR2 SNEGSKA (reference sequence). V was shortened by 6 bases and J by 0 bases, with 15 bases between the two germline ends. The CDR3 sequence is CSATPAPYSNQPQHF. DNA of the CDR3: TGCAGTGCCACCCCGGCCCCTTATAGCAATCAGCCCCAGCATTTT.

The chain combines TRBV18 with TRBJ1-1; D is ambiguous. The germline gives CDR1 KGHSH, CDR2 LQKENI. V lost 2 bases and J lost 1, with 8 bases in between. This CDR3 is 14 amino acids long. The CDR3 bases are TGTGCCAGCTCACCAAGCGGACGGAACACTGAAGCTTTCTTT. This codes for CASSPSGRNTEAFF.

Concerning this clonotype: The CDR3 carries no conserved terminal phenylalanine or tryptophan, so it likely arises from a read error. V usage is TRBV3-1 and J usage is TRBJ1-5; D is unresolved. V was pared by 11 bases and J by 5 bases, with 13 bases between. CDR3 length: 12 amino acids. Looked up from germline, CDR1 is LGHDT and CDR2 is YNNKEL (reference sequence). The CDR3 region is CASSFPDQPQHL. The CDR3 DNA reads TGTGCCTCCTCTTTTCCGGATCAGCCCCAGCATTTG.

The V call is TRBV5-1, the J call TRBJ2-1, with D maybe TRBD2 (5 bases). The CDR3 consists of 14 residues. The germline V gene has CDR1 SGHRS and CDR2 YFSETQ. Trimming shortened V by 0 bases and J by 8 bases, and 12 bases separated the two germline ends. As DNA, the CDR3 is TGCGCCAGCAGCTTGGATCTAGCCCTGGATGAGCAGTTCTTC. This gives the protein CASSLDLALDEQFF.

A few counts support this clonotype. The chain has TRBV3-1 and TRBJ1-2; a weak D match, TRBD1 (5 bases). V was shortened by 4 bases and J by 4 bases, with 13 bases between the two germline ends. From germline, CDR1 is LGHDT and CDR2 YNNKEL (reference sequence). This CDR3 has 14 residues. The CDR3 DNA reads TGTGCCAGCAGCCGGACACCCTCGGGCTATGGCTACACCTTC. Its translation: CASSRTPSGYGYTF.

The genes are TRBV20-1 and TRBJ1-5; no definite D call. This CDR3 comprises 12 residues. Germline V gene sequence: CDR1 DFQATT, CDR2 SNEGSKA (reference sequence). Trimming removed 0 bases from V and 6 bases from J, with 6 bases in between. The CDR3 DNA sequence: TGCAGTGCTAGAGATAGGCGTCAGCCCCAGCATTTT. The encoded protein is CSARDRRQPQHF.

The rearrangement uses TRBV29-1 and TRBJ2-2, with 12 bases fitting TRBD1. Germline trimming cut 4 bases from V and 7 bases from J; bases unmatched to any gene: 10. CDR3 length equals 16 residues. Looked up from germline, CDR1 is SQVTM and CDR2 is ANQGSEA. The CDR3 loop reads CSVVRGTGGGYGELFF. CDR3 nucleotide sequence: TGCAGCGTTGTACGGGGGACAGGGGGCGGCTACGGGGAGCTGTTTTTT.

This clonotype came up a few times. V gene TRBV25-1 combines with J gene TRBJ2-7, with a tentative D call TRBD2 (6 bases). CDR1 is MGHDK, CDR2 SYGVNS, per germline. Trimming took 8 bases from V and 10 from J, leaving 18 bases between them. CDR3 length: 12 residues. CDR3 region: CASFGRGRGQYF. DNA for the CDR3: TGTGCCAGCTTCGGGCGGGGCCGCGGCCAGTACTTC.

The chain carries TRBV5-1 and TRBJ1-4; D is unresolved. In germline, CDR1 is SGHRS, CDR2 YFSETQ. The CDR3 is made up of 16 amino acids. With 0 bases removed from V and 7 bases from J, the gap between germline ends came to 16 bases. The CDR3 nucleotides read TGCGCCAGCAGCTTGGTTGGCTCGGGAATGGGTGAAAAACTGTTTTTT. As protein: CASSLVGSGMGEKLFF.

CDR3 bases: TGTGCCACCGTTACCGACCCGTGGCGTGCAGATACGCAGTATTTT. It translates to CATVTDPWRADTQYF. V usage is TRBV10-3 and J usage is TRBJ2-3; no definite D call. There are 15 residues in the CDR3. V was shortened by 10 bases and J by 4 bases, with 21 bases between the two germline ends. Looked up from germline, CDR1 is ENHRY and CDR2 is SYGVKD.

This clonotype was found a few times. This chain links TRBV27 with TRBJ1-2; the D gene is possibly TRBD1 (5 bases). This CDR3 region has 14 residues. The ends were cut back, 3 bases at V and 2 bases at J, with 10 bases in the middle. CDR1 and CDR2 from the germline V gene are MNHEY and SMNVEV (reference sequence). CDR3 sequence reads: CASSLRQNNYGYTF. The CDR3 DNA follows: TGTGCCAGCAGTTTGCGACAGAACAACTATGGCTACACCTTC.

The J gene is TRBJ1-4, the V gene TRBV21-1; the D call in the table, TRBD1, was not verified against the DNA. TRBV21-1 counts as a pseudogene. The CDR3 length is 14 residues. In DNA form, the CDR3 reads TGTGCCAGCAGCAAGGGACAGGGAGGTGAAAAACTGTTTTTT. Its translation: CASSKGQGGEKLFF.

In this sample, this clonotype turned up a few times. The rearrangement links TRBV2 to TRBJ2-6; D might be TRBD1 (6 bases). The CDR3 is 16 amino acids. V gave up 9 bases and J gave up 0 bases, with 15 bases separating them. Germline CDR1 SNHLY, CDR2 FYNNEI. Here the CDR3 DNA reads TGTGCCAGTTATCCGGGACAAAGCTCTGGGGCCAACGTCCTGACTTTC. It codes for CASYPGQSSGANVLTF.

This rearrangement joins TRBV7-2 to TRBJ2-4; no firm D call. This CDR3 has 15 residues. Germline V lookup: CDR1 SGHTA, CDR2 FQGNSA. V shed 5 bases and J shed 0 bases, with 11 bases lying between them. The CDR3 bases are TGTGCCAGCAGCCCCTCCGCAGGAGCCAAAAACATTCAGTACTTC. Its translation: CASSPSAGAKNIQYF.

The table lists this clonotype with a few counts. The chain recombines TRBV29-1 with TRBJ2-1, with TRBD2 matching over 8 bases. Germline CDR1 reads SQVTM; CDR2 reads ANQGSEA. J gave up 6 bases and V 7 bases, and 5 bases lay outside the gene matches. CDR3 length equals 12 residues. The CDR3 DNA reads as TGCAGCGAGCGGGAGCTAGGCAATGAGCAGTTCTTC. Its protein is CSERELGNEQFF.

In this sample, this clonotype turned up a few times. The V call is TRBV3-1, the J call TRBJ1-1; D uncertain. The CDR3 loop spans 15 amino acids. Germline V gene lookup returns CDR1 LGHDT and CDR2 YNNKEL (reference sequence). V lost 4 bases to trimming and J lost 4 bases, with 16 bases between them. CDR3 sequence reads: CASSLLVNEGTEAFF. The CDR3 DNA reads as TGTGCCAGCAGCCTCTTGGTAAACGAGGGCACTGAAGCTTTCTTT.